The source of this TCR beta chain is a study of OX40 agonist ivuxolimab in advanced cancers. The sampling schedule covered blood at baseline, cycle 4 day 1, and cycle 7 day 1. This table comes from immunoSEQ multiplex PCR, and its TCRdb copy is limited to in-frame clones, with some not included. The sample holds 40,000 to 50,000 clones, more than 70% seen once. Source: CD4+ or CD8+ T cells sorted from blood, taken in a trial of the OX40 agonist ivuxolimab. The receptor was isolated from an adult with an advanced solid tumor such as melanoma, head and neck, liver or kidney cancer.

CDR3: CASSRDRNTGELFF. The DNA for the CDR3 is TGTGCCAGCAGCCGCGACAGGAACACCGGGGAGCTGTTTTTT. V usage is TRBV7-2 and J usage is TRBJ2-2, with D maybe TRBD1 (5 bases). Deletions cut 5 bases from V and 1 base from J, with 8 bases between. Germline assignment: CDR1 SGHTA and CDR2 FQGNSA. The CDR3 is made up of 14 amino acids.